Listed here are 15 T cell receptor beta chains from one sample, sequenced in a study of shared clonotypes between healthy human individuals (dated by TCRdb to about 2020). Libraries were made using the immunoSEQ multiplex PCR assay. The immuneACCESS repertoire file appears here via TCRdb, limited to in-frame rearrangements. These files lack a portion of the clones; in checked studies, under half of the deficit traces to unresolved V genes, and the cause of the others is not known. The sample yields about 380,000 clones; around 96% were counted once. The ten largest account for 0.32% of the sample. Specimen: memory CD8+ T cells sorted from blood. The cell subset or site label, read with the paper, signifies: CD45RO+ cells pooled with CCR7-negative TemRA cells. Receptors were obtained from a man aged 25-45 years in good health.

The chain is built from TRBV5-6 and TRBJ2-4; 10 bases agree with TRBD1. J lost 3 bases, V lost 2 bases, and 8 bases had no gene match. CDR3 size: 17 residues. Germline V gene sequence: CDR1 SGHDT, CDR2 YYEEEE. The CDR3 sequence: CASSLLRDRGYKNIQYF. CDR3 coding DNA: TGTGCCAGCAGCTTACTCCGGGACAGGGGCTACAAAAACATTCAGTACTTC.

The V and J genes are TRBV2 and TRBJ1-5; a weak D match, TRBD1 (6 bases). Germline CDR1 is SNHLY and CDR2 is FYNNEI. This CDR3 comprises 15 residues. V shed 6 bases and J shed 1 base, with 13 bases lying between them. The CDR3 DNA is TGTGCCAGCAGGGGTACAGGGATGAGCAATCAGCCCCAGCATTTT. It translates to CASRGTGMSNQPQHF.

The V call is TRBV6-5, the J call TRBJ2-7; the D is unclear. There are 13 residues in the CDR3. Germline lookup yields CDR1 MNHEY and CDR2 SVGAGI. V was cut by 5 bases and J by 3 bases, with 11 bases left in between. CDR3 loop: CASSRGTIYEQYF. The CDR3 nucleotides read TGTGCCAGCAGTCGAGGAACCATCTACGAGCAGTACTTC.

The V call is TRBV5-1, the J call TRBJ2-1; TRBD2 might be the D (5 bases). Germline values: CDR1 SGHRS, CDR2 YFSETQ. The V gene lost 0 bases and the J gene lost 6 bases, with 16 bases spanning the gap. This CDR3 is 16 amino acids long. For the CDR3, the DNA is TGCGCCAGCAGCTTGGCCGCGGACTGGAGAACCAATGAGCAGTTCTTC. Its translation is CASSLAADWRTNEQFF.

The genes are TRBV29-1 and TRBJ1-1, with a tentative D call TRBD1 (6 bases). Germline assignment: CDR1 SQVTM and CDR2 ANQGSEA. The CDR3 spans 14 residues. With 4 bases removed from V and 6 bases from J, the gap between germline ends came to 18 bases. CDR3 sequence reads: CSVGGQGTLPEAFF. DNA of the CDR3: TGCAGCGTTGGGGGGCAGGGTACTCTGCCTGAAGCTTTCTTT.

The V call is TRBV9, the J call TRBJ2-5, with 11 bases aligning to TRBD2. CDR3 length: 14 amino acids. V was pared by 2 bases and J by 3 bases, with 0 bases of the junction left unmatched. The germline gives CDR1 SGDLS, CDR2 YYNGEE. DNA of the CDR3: TGTGCCAGCAGCGTTAGCGGGAGGGAAGAGACCCAGTACTTC. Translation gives CASSVSGREETQYF.

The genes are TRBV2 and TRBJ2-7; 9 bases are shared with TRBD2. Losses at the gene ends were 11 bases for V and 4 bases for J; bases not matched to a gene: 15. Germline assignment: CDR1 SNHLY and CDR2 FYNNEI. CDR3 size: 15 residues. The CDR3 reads CAGCIALAGLYEQYF. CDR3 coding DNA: TGTGCCGGCTGCATTGCTCTAGCGGGATTGTACGAGCAGTACTTC. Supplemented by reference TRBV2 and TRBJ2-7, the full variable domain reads EPEVTQTPSHQVTQMGQEVILRCVPISNHLYFYWYRQILGQKVEFLVSFYNNEISEKSEIFDDQFSVERPDGSNFTLKIRSTKLEDSAMYFCAGCIALAGLYEQYFGPGTRLTVT.

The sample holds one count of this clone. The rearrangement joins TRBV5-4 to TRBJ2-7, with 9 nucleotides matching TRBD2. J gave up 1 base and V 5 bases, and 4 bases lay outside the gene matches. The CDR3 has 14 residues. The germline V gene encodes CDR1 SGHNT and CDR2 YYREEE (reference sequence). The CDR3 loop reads CASRVAGESYEQYF. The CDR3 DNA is TGTGCCAGCAGAGTAGCGGGAGAATCCTACGAGCAGTACTTC.

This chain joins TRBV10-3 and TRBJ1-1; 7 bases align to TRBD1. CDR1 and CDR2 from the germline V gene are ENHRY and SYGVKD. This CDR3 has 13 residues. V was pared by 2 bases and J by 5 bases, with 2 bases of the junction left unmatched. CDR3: CAISETGATEAFF. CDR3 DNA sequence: TGTGCCATCAGTGAGACAGGGGCGACTGAAGCTTTCTTT.

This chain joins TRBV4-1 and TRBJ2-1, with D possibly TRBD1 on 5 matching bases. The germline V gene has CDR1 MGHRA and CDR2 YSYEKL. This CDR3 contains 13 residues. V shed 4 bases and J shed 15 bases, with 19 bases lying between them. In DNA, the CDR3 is TGCGCCAGCAGCCCCCACCCGACAGCCAAGAGGTTCTTC. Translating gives CASSPHPTAKRFF.

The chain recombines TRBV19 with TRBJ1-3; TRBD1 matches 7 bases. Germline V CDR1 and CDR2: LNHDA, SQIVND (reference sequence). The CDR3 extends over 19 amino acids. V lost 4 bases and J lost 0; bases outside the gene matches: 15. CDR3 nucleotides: TGTGCCAGTAGTAGGACGGGGAAGGGGGCCTTTTTCTCTGGAAACACCATATATTTT. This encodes CASSRTGKGAFFSGNTIYF.

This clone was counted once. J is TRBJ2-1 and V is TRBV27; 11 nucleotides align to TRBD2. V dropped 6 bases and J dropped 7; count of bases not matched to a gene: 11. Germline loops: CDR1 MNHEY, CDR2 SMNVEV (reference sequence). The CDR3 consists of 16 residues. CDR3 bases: TGTGCCAGCAGCCGCATACTAGCGGGAGCGAAGAATGAGCAGTTCTTC. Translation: CASSRILAGAKNEQFF.

DNA for the CDR3: TGTGCCAGCAGCGTCAGGGGGACCGGGGAGCTGTTTTTT. Translated, it gives CASSVRGTGELFF. The genes are TRBV7-3 and TRBJ2-2; 7 bases are shared with TRBD1. The junction had 2 bases not matched to a gene; V was cut back by 5 bases and J by 5 bases. There are 13 residues in the CDR3. CDR1 is SGHTA and CDR2 is FQGTGA in the germline V gene.

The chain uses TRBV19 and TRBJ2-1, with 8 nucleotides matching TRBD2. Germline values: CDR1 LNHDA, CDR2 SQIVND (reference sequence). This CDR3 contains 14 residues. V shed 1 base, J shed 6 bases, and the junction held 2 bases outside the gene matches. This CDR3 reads CASSIGGTSNEQFF. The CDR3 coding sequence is TGTGCCAGTAGTATAGGAGGGACTAGCAATGAGCAGTTCTTC. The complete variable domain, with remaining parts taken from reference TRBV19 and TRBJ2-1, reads DGGITQSPKYLFRKEGQNVTLSCEQNLNHDAMYWYRQDPGQGLRLIYYSQIVNDFQKGDIAEGYSVSREKKESFPLTVTSAQKNPTAFYLCASSIGGTSNEQFFGPGTRLTVL.

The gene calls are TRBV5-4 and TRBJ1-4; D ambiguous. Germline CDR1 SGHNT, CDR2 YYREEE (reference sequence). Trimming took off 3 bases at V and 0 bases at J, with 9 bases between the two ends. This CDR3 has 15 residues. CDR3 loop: CASSSSLATNEKLFF. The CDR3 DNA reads TGTGCCAGCAGCTCATCATTGGCAACTAATGAAAAACTGTTTTTT.